This TCR beta chain was recorded in a study of cytomegalovirus exposure and HLA in healthy donors. After removal of 0 bases from V and 4 bases from J, the junction contained 9 bases not matched to a gene. The CDR3 spans 17 residues. From germline, CDR1 is SGHKS and CDR2 YYEKEE (reference sequence). This clone appeared a few times. Use of 60 Vbeta and 13 Jbeta primers characterized the PCR. The assay was immunoSEQ multiplex PCR, and TCRdb's table has in-frame clones only and misses some. This table has about 200,000 clones, 81% appearing once. The chain is built from TRBV5-5 and TRBJ1-2, with 10 nucleotides matching TRBD1. Material for sequencing was PBMCs. This clonotype was sampled from a man between 18 and 35 years old in good health and CMV-seronegative. The CDR3 reads CASSLGKGQGIGYGYTF. Written as DNA, the CDR3 is TGTGCCAGCAGCTTGGGAAAGGGACAGGGGATAGGCTATGGCTACACCTTC.